The clone carrying this TCR beta chain showed up just once. A much larger clonotype is one base distant, so this may be a read error. Germline V gene lookup returns CDR1 MDHEN and CDR2 SYDVKM. J was trimmed by 9 bases and V by 4 bases; bases with no gene match: 7. This CDR3 region has 14 residues. One entry per CDR3 protein, called by TCRdb with MiXCR from the PCR reads. The sample has some 100,000 distinct CDR3 sequences, over 30% seen once. The data were obtained in a study of molecular identifiers for immune sequencing clone quantification. The chain links TRBV28 to TRBJ1-5, with 9 bases fitting TRBD1. Sequencing was performed on naive CD8+ T cells from blood, with Jurkat cell RNA spiked in. The subset here: FACS-sorted CD8+CD4-CCR7+CD45RA+ naive T cells. The TCR comes from a human donor in good health. Some libraries in this study had Jurkat cell RNA spiked in. The CDR3, as DNA: TGTGCCAGCAGTTCACAGGGGGCTAGGCTGCCCCAGCATTTT. Amino acid sequence: CASSSQGARLPQHF.